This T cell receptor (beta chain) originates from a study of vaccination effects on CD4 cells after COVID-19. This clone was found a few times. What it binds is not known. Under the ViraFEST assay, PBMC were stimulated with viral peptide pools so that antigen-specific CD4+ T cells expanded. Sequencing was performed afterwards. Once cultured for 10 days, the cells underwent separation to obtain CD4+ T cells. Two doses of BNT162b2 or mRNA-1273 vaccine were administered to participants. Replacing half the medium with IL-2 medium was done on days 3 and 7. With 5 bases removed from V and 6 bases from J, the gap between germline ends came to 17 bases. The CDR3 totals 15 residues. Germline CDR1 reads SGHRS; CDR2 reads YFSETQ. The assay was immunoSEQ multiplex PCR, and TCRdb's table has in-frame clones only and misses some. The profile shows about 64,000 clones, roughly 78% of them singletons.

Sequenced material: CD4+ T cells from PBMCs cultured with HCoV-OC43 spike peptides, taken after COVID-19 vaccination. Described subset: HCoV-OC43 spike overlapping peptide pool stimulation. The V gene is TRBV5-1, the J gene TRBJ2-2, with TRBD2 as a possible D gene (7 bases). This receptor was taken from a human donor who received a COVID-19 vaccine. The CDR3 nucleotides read TGCGCCAGCAGGCTGGGACAAGCGGGGCCCGGGGAGCTGTTTTTT. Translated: CASRLGQAGPGELFF. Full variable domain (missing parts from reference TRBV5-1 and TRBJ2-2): KAGVTQTPRYLIKTRGQQVTLSCSPISGHRSVSWYQQTPGQGLQFLFEYFSETQRNKGNFPGRFSGRQFSNSRSEMNVSTLELGDSALYLCASRLGQAGPGELFFGEGSRLTVL.